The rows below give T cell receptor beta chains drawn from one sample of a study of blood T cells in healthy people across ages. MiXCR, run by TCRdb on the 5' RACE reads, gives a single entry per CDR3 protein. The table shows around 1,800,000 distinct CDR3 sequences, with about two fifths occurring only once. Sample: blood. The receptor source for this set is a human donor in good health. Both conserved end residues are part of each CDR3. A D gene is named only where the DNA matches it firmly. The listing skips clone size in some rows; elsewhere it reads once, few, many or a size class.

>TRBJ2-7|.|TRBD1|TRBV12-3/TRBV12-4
TGTGCCAGCAGTCCCTCCCGGACAGGGGGCCACGAGCAGTACTTC
CASSPSRTGGHEQYF
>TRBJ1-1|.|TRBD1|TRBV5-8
TGTGCCAGCAGGCGGACAGGCTACGAACGGTTGAACACTGAAGCTTTCTTT
CASRRTGYERLNTEAFF
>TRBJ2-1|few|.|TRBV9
TGTGCCAGCAGCGTAGAGTCAGACCTTTCCTACAATGAGCAGTTCTTC
CASSVESDLSYNEQFF
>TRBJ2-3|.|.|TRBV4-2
TGTGCCAGCAGCCAACCTCAGGGGCGGGGGGATACGCAGTATTTT
CASSQPQGRGDTQYF
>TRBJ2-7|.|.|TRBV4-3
TGCGCCAGCAGCCAGGATTGGGATTACGAGCAGTACTTC
CASSQDWDYEQYF
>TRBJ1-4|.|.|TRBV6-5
TGTGCCAGCAGTTACGGGGGGAGAGCTAATGAAAAACTGTTTTTT
CASSYGGRANEKLFF
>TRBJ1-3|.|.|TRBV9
TGTGCCAGCAGCGGGCGTCCTGGAAACACCATATATTTT
CASSGRPGNTIYF
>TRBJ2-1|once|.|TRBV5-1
TGCGCCAGCGGCTTTACGAATGAGCAGTTCTTC
CASGFTNEQFF
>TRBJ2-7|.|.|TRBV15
TGTGCCGCCAGCAGAGATCCGCAGGGTCTAAACTACGAGCAGTACTTC
CAASRDPQGLNYEQYF
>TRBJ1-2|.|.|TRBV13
TGTGCCAACAGCTCAGGCCTCTATGGCTACACCTTC
CANSSGLYGYTF
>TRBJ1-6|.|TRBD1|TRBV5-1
TGCGCCAGCAGCCCCTACTTGGACAGGGACAATTCACCCCTCCACTTT
CASSPYLDRDNSPLHF
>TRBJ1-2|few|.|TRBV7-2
TGTGCCAGCTCCTTTTTTTCCGGCAACTATGGCTACACCTTC
CASSFFSGNYGYTF
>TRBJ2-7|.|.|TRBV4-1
TGCGCCAGCAGCCAATACGTTAACAGAGACTCCTACGAGCAGTACTTC
CASSQYVNRDSYEQYF
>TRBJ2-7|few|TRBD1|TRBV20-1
TGCAGTGTTGGGGACAGGGCCCGCGAGCAGTACTTC
CSVGDRAREQYF
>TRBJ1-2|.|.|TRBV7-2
TGTGCCAGCAGCTTATATGTGGGGGACCGACATCAAGGATTCTATGGCTACACCTTC
CASSLYVGDRHQGFYGYTF
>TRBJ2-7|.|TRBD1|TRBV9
TGTGCCAGCAGCCCCGGACAGGGAACCCCTCAGGTCGAGCAGTACTTC
CASSPGQGTPQVEQYF